These T cell receptor beta chains were read from a single sample in a study of T cells in Graves' hyperthyroidism and ophthalmopathy. In TCRdb, the multiplex PCR reads were re-called with MiXCR into one record per CDR3 protein. The sample contains hundreds of thousands of distinct CDR3 sequences, about 20% of which appear only once. Material for sequencing was blood. The receptors stem from a man in his forties or fifties with Graves' ophthalmopathy. Both conserved end residues are part of each CDR3. The D gene is left open where the match is weak. Expanded clones are given a class, and other clones once, few, many or no size at all.

d_call,v_call,clone_size,j_call,cdr3_aa
NA,TRBV27,few,TRBJ1-2,CASSLKGTYGYTF
TRBD1,TRBV5-1,many,TRBJ2-1,CASSLGTGLLNEQFF
NA,TRBV3-1,many,TRBJ1-2,CASSQDGSPYGYTF
TRBD1,TRBV27,few,TRBJ2-2,CASSSGQHTGELFF
NA,TRBV20-1,NA,TRBJ2-7,CSARDLQGFSYEQYF
NA,TRBV7-8,NA,TRBJ2-2,CASSQDRGTANTGELFF
NA,TRBV7-3,few,TRBJ2-2,CASSLPGNTGELFF
NA,TRBV4-1,NA,TRBJ1-1,CASSQRGEGNTEAFF
TRBD2,TRBV9,NA,TRBJ2-7,CASSATASGSRNEQYF
NA,TRBV2,few,TRBJ1-1,CASRGENTEAFF
NA,TRBV12-3/TRBV12-4,many,TRBJ2-5,CASSTGPVGTQYF
NA,TRBV28,NA,TRBJ2-6,CASSLVNPGANVLTF
TRBD2,TRBV7-2,many,TRBJ2-7,CASSRLAGGSSYEQYF
NA,TRBV6-2/TRBV6-3,few,TRBJ1-2,CASSFGEPGGYTF
NA,TRBV27,few,TRBJ1-1,CASIDSGLGTEAFF
TRBD1,TRBV30,many,TRBJ2-3,CAWSLTGMGTDTQYF
NA,TRBV7-7,many,TRBJ2-1,CASSLEGQAGDEQFF
TRBD2,TRBV28,once,TRBJ2-7,CASSRTGTSVREQYF
NA,TRBV3-1,many,TRBJ2-1,CASSQGVAPKRGVEQFF
TRBD2,TRBV5-1,NA,TRBJ2-1,CASIKGLAGNEQFF
TRBD1,TRBV7-6,many,TRBJ2-2,CASSLVGQGTTGELFF
NA,TRBV29-1,few,TRBJ2-1,CSVGGGGMEQFF
TRBD1,TRBV4-2,few,TRBJ1-1,CASSPAEGALTEAFF
TRBD2,TRBV10-3,few,TRBJ2-5,CAISKAGETQYF
NA,TRBV25-1,NA,TRBJ2-1,CASNGGRAYNEQFF
NA,TRBV7-9,few,TRBJ2-3,CASSLIEHLRDTQYF
TRBD2,TRBV3-1,many,TRBJ2-1,CASSPRLAGFYNEQFF
NA,TRBV19,NA,TRBJ2-3,CASSIGPDTQYF
NA,TRBV9,many,TRBJ2-7,CASSVGGVQGVGEQYF
NA,TRBV18,few,TRBJ1-2,CASSPMTTGYTF
NA,TRBV7-2,NA,TRBJ1-1,CASSRSSRSEAFF
NA,TRBV3-1,NA,TRBJ2-7,CASSQQGNYEQYF
TRBD2,TRBV4-2,few,TRBJ2-5,CASSPGLAGVLQETQYF
TRBD2,TRBV3-1,NA,TRBJ2-7,CASSQGGLALTGGNEQYF
TRBD2,TRBV30,few,TRBJ2-5,CAWSRIRLAGGRGSETQYF
NA,TRBV3-1,many,TRBJ1-5,CASSQDGGINQPQHF
NA,TRBV7-2,many,TRBJ1-1,CASSLLMDTEAFF
NA,TRBV2,many,TRBJ2-3,CASSSGTSTDTQYF
NA,TRBV18,many,TRBJ1-1,CASSPTENTEAFF
TRBD2,TRBV20-1,many,TRBJ2-5,CSALPFGLAGGLETQYF
TRBD2,TRBV20-1,few,TRBJ2-2,CSARATSGSANTGELFF
TRBD2,TRBV5-1,few,TRBJ2-3,CASSLGAGGLRDTDTQYF
TRBD2,TRBV6-1,few,TRBJ2-3,CASTSGVDTQYF
NA,TRBV20-1,many,TRBJ2-1,CSASGSGPYNEQFF
TRBD1,TRBV2,many,TRBJ2-7,CASSEYSGTGIYEQYF
NA,TRBV6-1,NA,TRBJ2-2,CASSALPGPGELFF
TRBD1,TRBV7-9,few,TRBJ2-7,CASSSNRGRDEQYF
NA,TRBV20-1,few,TRBJ1-5,CSAGGGDQPQHF
TRBD2,TRBV12-3/TRBV12-4,NA,TRBJ2-6,CASSLFSGGVHPGANVLTF
NA,TRBV4-1,NA,TRBJ1-1,CASSQDPSPMNTEAFF
TRBD1,TRBV6-1,many,TRBJ2-3,CASRNPDRFADTQYF